This T cell receptor (beta chain) was observed in a study of regulatory T cells in long-lasting Graves disease. Notes on the study in general: Repertoires from persistent disease leaned toward TRBV28, TRBJ1-2 and TRBJ2-5. Relative to newly diagnosed Graves' patients, persistent ones had lower TCR diversity.

CDR1 is SGHVS, CDR2 FQNEAQ, per germline. V lost 4 bases to trimming and J lost 4 bases; unmatched junction nucleotides: 12. CDR3 length equals 16 residues. This clonotype has a handful of counts. Antigen specificity is unknown. Time point described: persistent/refractory GD, antithyroid drugs over 5 years with positive TRAb. Construction of the TCR library relied on RNA isolated from PBMCs. As a group, patients came from one endocrinology department in Xi'an, China. Libraries of TCR beta came from iRepertoire HTBI primers plus Arm-PCR of CDR3 regions. TCRdb itself ran the multiplex PCR reads through MiXCR, one entry per CDR3 protein. This sample has hundreds of thousands of distinct CDR3 sequences; less than 25% occur once, and the top ten carry 6.5% to 8%.

The V and J genes are TRBV7-8 and TRBJ2-7; TRBD1 matches 8 bases. Sequencing was performed on peripheral blood mononuclear cells (PBMCs), taken when the disease was refractory, from a patient treated with antithyroid drugs. The sequence derives from a female donor with Graves disease. CDR3 in DNA: TGTGCCAGCAGCTCAAGACAGGGGTTGGAATTATACGAGCAGTACTTC. This encodes CASSSRQGLELYEQYF.